These 18 T cell receptor beta chains were all obtained from the same sample, sequenced in a study of sequential checkpoint blockade in melanoma. The sample's treatment: randomized to nivolumab then ipilimumab (arm A) or the reverse (arm B). The table came from immunoSEQ multiplex PCR; TCRdb's copy has only in-frame clones and leaves some out. The data hold 2,000 to 3,000 clones, with approximately 35% observed a single time. Sequencing was performed on tumor tissue (inferred from file names), taken from a patient given nivolumab and ipilimumab in sequence. The receptors here all came from a human donor with melanoma.

The gene calls are TRBV6-8 and TRBJ1-6; 7 nucleotides match TRBD1. The germline CDR1 and CDR2 sequences are MNHGY and SAAAGT. The CDR3 runs to 14 residues. The J segment lost 7 bases and the V segment lost 6 bases, leaving 6 bases of the junction unmatched. Here the CDR3 DNA reads TGTGCCAGCAGCCGAGGGACAGTCAATTCACCCCTCCACTTT. Residues: CASSRGTVNSPLHF.

The V gene is TRBV10-2, the J gene TRBJ2-7; TRBD2 matches at 7 bases. The CDR3 loop spans 15 amino acids. J gave up 6 bases and V 0 bases, and 8 bases lay outside the gene matches. Germline CDR1 and CDR2: WSHSY and SAAADI. The CDR3 reads CASSESFGRLGEQYF. The CDR3 DNA is TGCGCCAGCAGTGAGTCTTTCGGGAGGCTCGGCGAGCAGTACTTC.

CDR3 nucleotides: TGTGCCAGCAGTTTCCGTCAGGGAATCATTGGGTACACTGAAGCTTTCTTT. It is translated as CASSFRQGIIGYTEAFF. The rearrangement joins TRBV28 to TRBJ1-1; D is perhaps TRBD1 (5 bases). With 3 bases removed from V and 3 bases from J, the gap between germline ends came to 20 bases. The germline V gene has CDR1 MDHEN and CDR2 SYDVKM. The CDR3 consists of 17 residues.

V usage is TRBV28 and J usage is TRBJ1-2; D is unclear. The CDR3 is 17 amino acids. The germline V gene encodes CDR1 MDHEN and CDR2 SYDVKM. Trimming pared 2 bases from V and 0 bases from J, leaving 16 bases between. CDR3 sequence (DNA): TGTGCCAGCAGTTTAACCCCGGTCGGGGTTCCTAACTATGGCTACACCTTC. Translated: CASSLTPVGVPNYGYTF.

This clone occurred a few times. This chain uses TRBV6-8 with TRBJ2-2; 9 bases are shared with TRBD2. The CDR3 runs to 19 residues. CDR1 MNHGY and CDR2 SAAAGT come from the germline V gene. After removal of 2 bases from V and 7 bases from J, the junction contained 17 bases not matched to a gene. CDR3 in DNA: TGTGCCAGCAGTTACCGCCCACGGGGGCGGGGGGGCCTCGTCGGGGAGCTGTTTTTT. Translation gives CASSYRPRGRGGLVGELFF.

This clone was seen a few times. This chain connects TRBV18 to TRBJ1-1; D unresolved. The CDR3 consists of 13 residues. V was shortened by 2 bases and J by 2 bases, with 6 bases between the two germline ends. Germline assignment: CDR1 KGHSH and CDR2 LQKENI. CDR3 DNA: TGTGCCAGCTCACCAACACCAAACACTGAAGCTTTCTTT. Its protein product is CASSPTPNTEAFF.

This clone occurred a few times. The rearrangement uses TRBV18 and TRBJ2-3; TRBD2 is a possible D gene (5 bases). Germline lookup yields CDR1 KGHSH and CDR2 LQKENI. There are 13 residues in the CDR3. The V end lost 2 bases, the J end lost 3 bases, and 6 bases lay between the germline ends. The CDR3 coding sequence is TGTGCCAGCTCACCAAGGACTACAGATACGCAGTATTTT. Protein product: CASSPRTTDTQYF.

The gene calls are TRBV6-8 and TRBJ1-1; 8 nucleotides agree with TRBD1. The CDR3 loop spans 14 amino acids. Germline V lookup: CDR1 MNHGY, CDR2 SAAAGT. V was clipped by 6 bases and J by 4 bases; unmatched bases: 7. CDR3 sequence reads: CASSQDRVSTEAFF. The CDR3 bases are TGTGCCAGCAGCCAGGACAGGGTGAGCACTGAAGCTTTCTTT.

The chain uses TRBV19 and TRBJ2-7; a possible D gene is TRBD2 (6 bases). The V gene's germline CDR1 is LNHDA and CDR2 SQIVND (reference sequence). V was shortened by 3 bases and J by 4 bases, with 10 bases between the two germline ends. This CDR3 region has 13 residues. The CDR3 is CASSISGAYEQYF. CDR3 DNA sequence: TGTGCCAGTAGTATCTCGGGAGCTTACGAGCAGTACTTC.

About this clone: Relative to the germline gene, one junction end is altered; a read error may explain this. The rearrangement uses TRBV6-8 and TRBJ2-3; TRBD2 matches 8 bases. The CDR3 is 15 residues long. The germline CDR1 and CDR2 sequences are MNHGY and SAAAGT. The CDR3 sequence is CAISSIGGATDTQYF. The CDR3 bases are TGTGCCATCAGTTCAATCGGGGGGGCCACAGATACGCAGTATTTT.

V gene TRBV19 combines with J gene TRBJ1-1; unclear D gene. The CDR3 loop spans 14 amino acids. The V end lost 0 bases, the J end lost 5 bases, and 10 bases lay between the germline ends. Germline V CDR1 and CDR2: LNHDA, SQIVND (reference sequence). The CDR3: CASSIDRRGTEAFF. The CDR3 nucleotides are TGTGCCAGTAGTATAGATCGCCGGGGAACTGAAGCTTTCTTT.

Judged by abundance, this clone is medium-sized (0.01 to 0.1%). This rearrangement joins TRBV11-3 to TRBJ2-7; 7 bases align to TRBD2. CDR3 length: 15 amino acids. Per the germline V gene, CDR1 is SGHNT and CDR2 is YENEEA. J lost 2 bases, V lost 7 bases, and 11 bases had no gene match. CDR3 loop: CASTPLTGGAYEQYF. In DNA form, the CDR3 reads TGTGCCAGCACCCCGCTAACGGGAGGTGCCTACGAGCAGTACTTC.

This clone appeared a few times. Sequence at one end of the junction differs from germline and may be a read error. The chain couples TRBV6-8 to TRBJ2-7; D unclear. The CDR3 spans 14 residues. Germline V lookup: CDR1 MNHGY, CDR2 SAAAGT. The CDR3: CAISWTESSYEQYF. In DNA, the CDR3 is TGTGCCATCAGTTGGACGGAAAGCTCCTACGAGCAGTACTTC.

J is TRBJ2-7 and V is TRBV18, with TRBD1 as a possible D gene (6 bases). Trimming left V 0 bases short and J 4 bases short, with 10 bases between. Germline CDR1 reads KGHSH; CDR2 reads LQKENI. The CDR3 has 14 residues. CDR3 amino acids: CASSPPSDSYEQYF. The CDR3 coding sequence is TGTGCCAGCTCACCACCATCGGACAGTTACGAGCAGTACTTC.

By share of the sample, this clone is medium-sized. This rearrangement joins TRBV11-3 to TRBJ2-3; 7 bases match TRBD2. V dropped 5 bases and J dropped 2; count of bases not matched to a gene: 19. The CDR3 loop spans 19 amino acids. Germline values: CDR1 SGHNT, CDR2 YENEEA. The CDR3, as DNA: TGTGCCAGCAGCACGTTGGCGGGGGTCCCCCGCTTATACACAGATACGCAGTATTTT. This translates into CASSTLAGVPRLYTDTQYF.

This clone came up once. The rearrangement joins TRBV5-1 to TRBJ1-4; TRBD1 matches 8 bases. The V gene's germline CDR1 is SGHRS and CDR2 YFSETQ. Trimming took 1 base from V and 7 from J; bases not matched to a gene: 3. This CDR3 region has 14 residues. This CDR3 is CASSLQGAGEKLFF. In nucleotides, the CDR3 is TGCGCCAGCAGCTTGCAGGGGGCGGGTGAAAAACTGTTTTTT.

The sample holds one count of this clone. The chain combines TRBV19 with TRBJ2-1; 7 bases are a match to TRBD1. CDR3 length equals 14 residues. The germline gives CDR1 LNHDA, CDR2 SQIVND (reference sequence). The V segment lost 5 bases and the J segment 5 bases; nucleotides outside the gene matches: 6. The CDR3 nucleotides are TGTGCCAGTAGTTCCCGGGACAGAGACAATGAGCAGTTCTTC. Translated, it gives CASSSRDRDNEQFF.

This clone has only a few counts. The chain has TRBV11-3 and TRBJ2-1, with TRBD2 as a possible D gene (6 bases). Germline assignment: CDR1 SGHNT and CDR2 YENEEA. Trimming took off 4 bases at V and 4 bases at J, with 17 bases between the two ends. The CDR3 sequence is 16 residues long. CDR3 region: CASSYLGVRGYNEQFF. CDR3 DNA: TGTGCCAGCAGCTATCTCGGGGTGCGGGGTTACAATGAGCAGTTCTTC.